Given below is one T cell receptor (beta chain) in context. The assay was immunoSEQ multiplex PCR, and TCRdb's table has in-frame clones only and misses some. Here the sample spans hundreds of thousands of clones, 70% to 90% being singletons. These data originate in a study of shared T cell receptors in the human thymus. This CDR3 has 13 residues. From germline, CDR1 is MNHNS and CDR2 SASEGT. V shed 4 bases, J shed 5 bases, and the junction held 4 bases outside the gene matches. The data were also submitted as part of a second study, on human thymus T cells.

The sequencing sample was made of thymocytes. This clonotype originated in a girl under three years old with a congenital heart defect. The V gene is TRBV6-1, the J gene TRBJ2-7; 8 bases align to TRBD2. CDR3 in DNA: TGTGCCAGCAGTGGGACTAGCTGCCACGAGCAGTACTTC. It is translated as CASSGTSCHEQYF.